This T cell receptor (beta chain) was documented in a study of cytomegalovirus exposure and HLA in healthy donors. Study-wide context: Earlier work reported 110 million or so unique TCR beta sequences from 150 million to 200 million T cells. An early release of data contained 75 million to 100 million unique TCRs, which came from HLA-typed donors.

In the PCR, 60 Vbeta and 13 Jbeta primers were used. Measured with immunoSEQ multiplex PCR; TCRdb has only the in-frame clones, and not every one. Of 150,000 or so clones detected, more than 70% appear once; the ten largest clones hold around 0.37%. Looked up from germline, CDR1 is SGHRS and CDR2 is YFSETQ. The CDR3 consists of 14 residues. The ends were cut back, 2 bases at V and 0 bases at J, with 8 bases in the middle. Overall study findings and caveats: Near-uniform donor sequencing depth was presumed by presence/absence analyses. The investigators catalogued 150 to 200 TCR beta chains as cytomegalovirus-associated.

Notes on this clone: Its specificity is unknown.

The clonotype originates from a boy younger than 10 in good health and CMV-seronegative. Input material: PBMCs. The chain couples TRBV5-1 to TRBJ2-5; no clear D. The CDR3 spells CASSLSTDQETQYF. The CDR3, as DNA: TGCGCCAGCAGCTTATCCACAGACCAAGAGACCCAGTACTTC.